This T cell receptor (beta chain) was recorded in a study of cytomegalovirus exposure and HLA in healthy donors. The germline V gene encodes CDR1 SGHTA and CDR2 FQGNSA. Trimming removed 2 bases from V and 4 bases from J, with 13 bases in between. The CDR3 extends over 15 amino acids. Here immunoSEQ multiplex PCR was the method, and the copy in TCRdb shows in-frame clones only, minus some. The sample lists under 200,000 clones, 86% seen once, with around 5% in the top ten. The source material was PBMCs. The gene calls are TRBV7-2 and TRBJ2-3, with D perhaps TRBD2 (5 bases). The source is a woman in her 30s in good health and CMV-seronegative. As DNA, the CDR3 is TGTGCCAGCAGCTTAACGGGTGCGGGCGCAGATACGCAGTATTTT. Amino acids: CASSLTGAGADTQYF.